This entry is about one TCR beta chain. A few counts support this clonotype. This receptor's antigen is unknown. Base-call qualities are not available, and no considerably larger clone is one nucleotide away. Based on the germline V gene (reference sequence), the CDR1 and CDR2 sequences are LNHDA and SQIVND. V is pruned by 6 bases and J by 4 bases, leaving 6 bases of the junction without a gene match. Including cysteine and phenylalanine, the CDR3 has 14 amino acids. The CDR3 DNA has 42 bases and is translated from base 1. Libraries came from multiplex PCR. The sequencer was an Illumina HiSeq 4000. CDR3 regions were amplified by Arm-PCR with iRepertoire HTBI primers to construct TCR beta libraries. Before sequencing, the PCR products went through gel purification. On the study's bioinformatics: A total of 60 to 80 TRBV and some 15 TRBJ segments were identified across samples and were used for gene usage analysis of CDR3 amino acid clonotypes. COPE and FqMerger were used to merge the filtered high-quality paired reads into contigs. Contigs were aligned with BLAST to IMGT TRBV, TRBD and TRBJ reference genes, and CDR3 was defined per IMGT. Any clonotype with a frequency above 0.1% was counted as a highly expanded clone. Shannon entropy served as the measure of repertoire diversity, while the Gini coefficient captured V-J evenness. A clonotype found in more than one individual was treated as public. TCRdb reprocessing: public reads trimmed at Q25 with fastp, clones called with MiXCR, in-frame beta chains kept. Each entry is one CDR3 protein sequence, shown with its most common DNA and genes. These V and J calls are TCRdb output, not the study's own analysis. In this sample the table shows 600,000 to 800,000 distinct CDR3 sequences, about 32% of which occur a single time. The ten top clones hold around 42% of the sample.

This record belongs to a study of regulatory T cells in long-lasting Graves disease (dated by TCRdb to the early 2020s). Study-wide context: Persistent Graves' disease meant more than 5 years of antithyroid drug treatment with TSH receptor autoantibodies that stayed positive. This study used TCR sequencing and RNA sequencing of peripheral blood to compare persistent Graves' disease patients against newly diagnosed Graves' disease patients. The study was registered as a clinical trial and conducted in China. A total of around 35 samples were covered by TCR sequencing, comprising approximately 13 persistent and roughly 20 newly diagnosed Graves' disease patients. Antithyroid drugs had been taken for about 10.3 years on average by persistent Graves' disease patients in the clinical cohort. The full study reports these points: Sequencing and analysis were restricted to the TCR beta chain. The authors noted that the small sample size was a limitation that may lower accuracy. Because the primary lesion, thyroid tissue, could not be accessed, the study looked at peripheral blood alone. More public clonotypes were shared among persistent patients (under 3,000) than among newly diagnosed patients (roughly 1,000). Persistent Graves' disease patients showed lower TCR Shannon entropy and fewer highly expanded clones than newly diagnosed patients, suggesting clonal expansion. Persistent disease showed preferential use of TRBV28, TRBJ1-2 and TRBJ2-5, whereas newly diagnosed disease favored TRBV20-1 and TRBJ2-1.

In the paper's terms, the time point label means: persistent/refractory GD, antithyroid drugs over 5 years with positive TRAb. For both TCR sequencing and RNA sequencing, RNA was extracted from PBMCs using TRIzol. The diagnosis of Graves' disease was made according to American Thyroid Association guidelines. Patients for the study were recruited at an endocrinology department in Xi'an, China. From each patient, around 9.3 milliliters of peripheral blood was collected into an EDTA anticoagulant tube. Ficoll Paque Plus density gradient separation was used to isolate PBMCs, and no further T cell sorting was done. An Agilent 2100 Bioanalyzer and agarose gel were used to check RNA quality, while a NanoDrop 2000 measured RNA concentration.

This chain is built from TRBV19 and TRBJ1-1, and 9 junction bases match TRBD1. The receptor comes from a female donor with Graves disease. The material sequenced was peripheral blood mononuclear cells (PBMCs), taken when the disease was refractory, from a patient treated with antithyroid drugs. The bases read TGTGCCAGTAGAGCCCGGGACAGGGTCACTGAAGCTTTCTTT. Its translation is CASRARDRVTEAFF.